By share, the clone carrying this TCR beta chain ranks as medium-sized (0.01 to 0.1%). Its antigen is still unknown. The sample belongs to a study of spatial heterogeneity in lung cancer. Overall study results and limits: Tumor T cell coverage was estimated at around 7.4% for alpha and about 13% for beta chains. Mutation tallies in tumors tracked expanded intratumoral alpha and beta TCR counts.

Germline loops: CDR1 SNHLY, CDR2 FYNNEI. The CDR3 spans 14 residues. J lost 4 bases, V lost 9 bases, and 8 bases had no gene match. TCRdb re-called the 5' RACE reads with MiXCR, one entry per CDR3 protein. The repertoire consists of a few thousand distinct CDR3 sequences, with approximately 10% occurring once and the leading ten covering about 15%. Specified time point: sample taken at primary tumor resection. Samples were donated by 72 untreated early-stage non-small cell lung cancer patients. The sequences come from lung tumor tissue, collected at surgery. The gene calls are TRBV2 and TRBJ1-1; 10 bases are a match to TRBD1. This clonotype originated in a female donor with early-stage non-small cell lung cancer. The chain's CDR3 is CARQRGQGFTEAFF. The DNA of the CDR3 is TGTGCCAGGCAGCGGGGACAGGGGTTCACTGAAGCTTTCTTT.